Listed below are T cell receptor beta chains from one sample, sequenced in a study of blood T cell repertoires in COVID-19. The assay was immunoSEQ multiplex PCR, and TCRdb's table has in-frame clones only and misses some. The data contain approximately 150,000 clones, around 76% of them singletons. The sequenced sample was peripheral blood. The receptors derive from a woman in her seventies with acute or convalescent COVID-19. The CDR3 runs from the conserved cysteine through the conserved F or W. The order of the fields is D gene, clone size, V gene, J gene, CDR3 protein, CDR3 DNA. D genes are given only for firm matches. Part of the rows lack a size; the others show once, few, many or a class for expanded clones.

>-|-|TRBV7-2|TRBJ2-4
CASSLPATGANIQYF
TGTGCCAGCAGCCTACCGGCCACGGGTGCGAACATTCAGTACTTC
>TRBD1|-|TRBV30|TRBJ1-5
CAWSGPGQGNQPQHF
TGTGCCTGGAGTGGCCCGGGACAGGGCAATCAGCCCCAGCATTTT
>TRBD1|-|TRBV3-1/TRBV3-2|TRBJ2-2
CASSQDRTGGFQRELFF
TGTGCCAGCAGCCAAGACCGGACAGGGGGCTTCCAGCGGGAGCTGTTTTTT
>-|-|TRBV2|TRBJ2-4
CASSSQGRLNIQYF
TGTGCCAGCAGCTCGCAGGGGAGACTAAACATTCAGTACTTC
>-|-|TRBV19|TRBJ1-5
CASSMGGYNQPQHF
TGTGCCAGTAGTATGGGAGGGTACAATCAGCCCCAGCATTTT
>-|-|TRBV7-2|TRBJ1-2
CASSLSGGNNKDGYTF
TGTGCCAGCAGCTTGTCGGGCGGGAACAATAAGGATGGCTACACCTTC
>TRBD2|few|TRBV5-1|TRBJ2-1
CASSLRLAGLVDEQFF
TGCGCCAGCAGCTTGCGCCTAGCGGGACTAGTTGATGAGCAGTTCTTC
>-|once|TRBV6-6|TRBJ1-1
CASLKSNTEAFF
TGTGCCAGCCTAAAGTCGAACACTGAAGCTTTCTTT
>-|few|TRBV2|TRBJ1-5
CASSDRTPDQPQHF
TGTGCCAGCAGTGATCGAACCCCAGATCAGCCCCAGCATTTT
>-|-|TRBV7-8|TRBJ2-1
CASSSTGGIGSYNEQFF
TGTGCCAGCAGCTCGACTGGCGGGATCGGATCCTACAATGAGCAGTTCTTC
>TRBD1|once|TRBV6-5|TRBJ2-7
CASSIGTGGTYEQYF
TGTGCCAGCAGTATCGGGACAGGGGGTACCTACGAGCAGTACTTC
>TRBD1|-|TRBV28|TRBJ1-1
CASSYNRGGTEAFF
TGTGCCAGCAGTTATAACAGGGGTGGTACTGAAGCTTTCTTT
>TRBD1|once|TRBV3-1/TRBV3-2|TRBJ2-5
CASSLGRGRGETQYF
TGTGCCAGCAGCCTTGGCAGGGGGCGAGGAGAGACCCAGTACTTC
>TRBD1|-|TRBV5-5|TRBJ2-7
CASSFAGGMYEQYF
TGTGCCAGCAGCTTCGCAGGGGGAATGTACGAGCAGTACTTC
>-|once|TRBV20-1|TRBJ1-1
CSASKEGPQGGEAFF
TGCAGTGCTAGTAAGGAAGGCCCTCAGGGAGGTGAAGCTTTCTTT
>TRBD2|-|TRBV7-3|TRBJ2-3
CPSRPGAGGRGDTQYF
TGTCCCAGCCGCCCGGGGGCGGGGGGCCGGGGAGATACGCAGTATTTT
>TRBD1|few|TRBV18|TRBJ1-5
CASSPTGGSHQPQHF
TGTGCCAGCTCACCCACAGGGGGTAGTCATCAGCCCCAGCATTTT
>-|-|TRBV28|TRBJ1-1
CASSFKRGKGSTEAFF
TGTGCCAGCAGTTTTAAAAGGGGGAAAGGTTCCACTGAAGCTTTCTTT
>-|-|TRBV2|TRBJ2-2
CASRATGRNGELFF
TGTGCCAGCAGGGCGACAGGGAGGAACGGGGAGCTGTTTTTT
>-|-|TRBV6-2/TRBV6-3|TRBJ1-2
CASSSVTRTGGYTF
TGTGCCAGCAGCTCCGTCACCCGCACAGGGGGCTACACCTTC
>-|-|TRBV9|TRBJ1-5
CASSVNSNQPQHF
TGTGCCAGCAGCGTTAATAGCAATCAGCCCCAGCATTTT
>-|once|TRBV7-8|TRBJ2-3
CASSRQYTDTQYF
TGTGCCAGCAGCCGACAGTACACAGATACGCAGTATTTT
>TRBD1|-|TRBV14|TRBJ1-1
CASSSRTGGKRVGMNTEAFF
TGTGCCAGCAGCTCAAGGACAGGGGGAAAGCGGGTTGGCATGAACACTGAAGCTTTCTTT
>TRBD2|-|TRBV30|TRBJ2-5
CAWSIAGPETQYF
TGTGCCTGGAGCATAGCGGGACCAGAGACCCAGTACTTC
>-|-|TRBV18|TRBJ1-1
CASSPRGGNMNTEAFF
TGTGCCAGCTCACCACGCGGGGGTAACATGAACACTGAAGCTTTCTTT
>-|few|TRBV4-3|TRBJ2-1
CASSQSWQASEQFF
TGCGCCAGCAGCCAAAGTTGGCAGGCAAGCGAGCAGTTCTTC
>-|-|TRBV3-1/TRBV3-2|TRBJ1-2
CASSQAGHSSGYGYTF
TGTGCCAGCAGCCAAGCTGGACACTCTTCTGGCTATGGCTACACCTTC
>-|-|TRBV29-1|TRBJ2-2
CSASNTGELFF
TGCAGCGCCTCGAACACCGGGGAGCTGTTTTTT
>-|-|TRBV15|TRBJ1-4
CATSKSGGTNEKLFF
TGTGCCACCAGCAAAAGCGGGGGAACTAATGAAAAACTGTTTTTT
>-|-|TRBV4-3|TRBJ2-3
CASSVSGSTDTQYF
TGCGCCAGCAGTGTTAGCGGATCCACAGATACGCAGTATTTT
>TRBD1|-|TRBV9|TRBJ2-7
CASSASAAGGRYEQYF
TGTGCCAGCAGCGCCTCGGCGGCAGGGGGACGATACGAGCAGTACTTC
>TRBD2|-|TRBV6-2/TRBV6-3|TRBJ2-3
CASSYRPGGGDYTQYF
TGTGCCAGCAGTTACCGACCCGGCGGGGGGGATTATACGCAGTATTTT
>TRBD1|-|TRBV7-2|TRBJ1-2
CASSLGQGYGYTF
TGTGCCAGCAGCCTAGGACAGGGCTATGGCTACACCTTC
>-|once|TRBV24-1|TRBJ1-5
CATSEPTGRNQPQHF
TGTGCCACCAGTGAACCGACAGGCAGGAATCAGCCCCAGCATTTT
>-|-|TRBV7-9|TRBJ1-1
CASSPLQGSEAFF
TGTGCCAGCAGCCCCCTACAGGGTTCTGAAGCTTTCTTT
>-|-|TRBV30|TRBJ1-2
CAWDRPFNYGYTF
TGTGCCTGGGACAGACCTTTTAACTATGGCTACACCTTC
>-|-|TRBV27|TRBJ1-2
CASSSLDRIGLYGYTF
TGTGCCAGCAGTTCCCTCGACAGGATCGGCCTTTATGGCTACACCTTC
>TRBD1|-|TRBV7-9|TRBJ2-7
CANSLGTGGSLRLYF
TGTGCCAACAGCTTAGGGACAGGGGGGTCCTTACGATTGTACTTC
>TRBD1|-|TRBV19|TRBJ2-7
CASSIPGQGAGYEQYF
TGTGCCAGTAGTATCCCAGGACAGGGGGCAGGGTACGAGCAGTACTTC
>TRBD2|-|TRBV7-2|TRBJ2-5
CASSLTGLAGGGETQYF
TGTGCCAGCAGCTTAACGGGACTAGCGGGAGGGGGAGAGACCCAGTACTTC
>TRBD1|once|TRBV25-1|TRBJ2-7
CASTKGQGVGYEQYF
TGTGCCAGCACTAAGGGGCAGGGGGTAGGCTACGAGCAGTACTTC
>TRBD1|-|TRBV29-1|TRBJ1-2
CSVEDTGTENYGYTF
TGCAGCGTTGAAGATACTGGGACAGAAAACTATGGCTACACCTTC
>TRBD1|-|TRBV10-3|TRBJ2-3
CAIGNPGQGEDTQYF
TGTGCCATTGGAAACCCGGGACAGGGTGAGGATACGCAGTATTTT
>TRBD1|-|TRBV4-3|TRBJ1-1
CASSPGTGARNTEAFF
TGCGCCAGCAGCCCCGGGACAGGAGCTAGGAACACTGAAGCTTTCTTT
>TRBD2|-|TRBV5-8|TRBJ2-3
CASSRGLAGGDTQYF
TGTGCCAGCAGCCGGGGGCTAGCGGGTGGTGATACGCAGTATTTT
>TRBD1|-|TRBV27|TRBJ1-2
CASTRTGPIDGYTF
TGTGCCAGCACCCGGACAGGCCCAATTGACGGCTACACCTTC
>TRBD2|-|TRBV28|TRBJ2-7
CASSLAGEPSYEQYF
TGTGCCAGTTCCTTAGCGGGAGAGCCCTCCTACGAGCAGTACTTC
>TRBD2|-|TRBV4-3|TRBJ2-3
CASSQLAGADTQYF
TGCGCCAGCAGCCAACTAGCGGGAGCAGATACGCAGTATTTT
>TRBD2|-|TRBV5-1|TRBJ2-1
CASSLAGLAGYNEQFF
TGCGCCAGCAGCTTGGCCGGACTAGCGGGTTACAATGAGCAGTTCTTC
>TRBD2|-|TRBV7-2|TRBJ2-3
CASRFGLASDTQYF
TGTGCCAGCAGGTTCGGACTAGCTTCAGATACGCAGTATTTT
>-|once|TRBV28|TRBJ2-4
CASSLSGAGTKNIQYF
TGTGCCAGCAGTTTATCAGGGGCTGGGACCAAAAACATTCAGTACTTC
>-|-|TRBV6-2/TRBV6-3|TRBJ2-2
CASSSLPGQWTGELFF
TGTGCCAGCAGTTCCCTACCGGGACAATGGACCGGGGAGCTGTTTTTT
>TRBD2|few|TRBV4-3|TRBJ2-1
CASSQDELAGVNEQFF
TGCGCCAGCAGCCAAGATGAACTAGCGGGAGTTAATGAGCAGTTCTTC
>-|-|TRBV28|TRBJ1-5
CASSLRSGGGNQPQHF
TGTGCCAGCAGTTTAAGATCCGGGGGTGGCAATCAGCCCCAGCATTTT
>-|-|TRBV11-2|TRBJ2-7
CASSLVPTSKGYEQYF
TGTGCCAGCAGCTTAGTGCCGACTAGTAAGGGCTACGAGCAGTACTTC
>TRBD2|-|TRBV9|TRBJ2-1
CASTREGGRNEQFF
TGTGCCAGCACTAGGGAGGGAGGTCGCAATGAGCAGTTCTTC
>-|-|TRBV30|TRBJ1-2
CAWSADREGGTF
TGTGCCTGGAGTGCCGACCGGGAAGGAGGCACCTTC